Presented here are 10 T cell receptor beta chains from one specimen sequenced in a study of OX40 agonist ivuxolimab in advanced cancers. Sequencing was performed with immunoSEQ multiplex PCR; in TCRdb, only in-frame clones are kept and a portion is missing. The sample contains approximately 79,000 clones, less than 90% of which appear only once. Sequences were derived from CD4+ or CD8+ T cells sorted from blood, sampled in a trial of the OX40 agonist ivuxolimab. The source of these receptors is an adult with an advanced solid tumor such as melanoma, head and neck, liver or kidney cancer.

The chain employs TRBV6-5 and TRBJ1-2, with 7 bases aligning to TRBD1. Germline CDR1 is MNHEY and CDR2 is SVGAGI. CDR3 length equals 15 residues. V was clipped by 4 bases and J by 8 bases; unmatched bases: 13. The CDR3 loop is CASSSWVRDSKGYTF. In nucleotides, the CDR3 is TGTGCCAGCAGTTCATGGGTCCGGGACAGTAAAGGCTACACCTTC.

This clone was counted once. The chain links TRBV7-2 to TRBJ1-5; tentatively, D is TRBD1 (6 bases). CDR1 and CDR2 (germline): SGHTA, FQGNSA. This CDR3 has 15 residues. V lost 1 base and J 4 bases, leaving 11 bases between the germline ends. Here the CDR3 reads CASSLEPGTNQPQHF. CDR3 bases: TGTGCCAGCAGCTTAGAGCCAGGGACAAATCAGCCCCAGCATTTT.

The rearrangement links TRBV5-6 to TRBJ2-2; TRBD1 agrees at 9 bases. CDR1 is SGHDT, CDR2 YYEEEE, per germline. The CDR3 runs 14 residues. Trimming removed 4 bases from V and 5 bases from J; junction bases left unmatched: 3. In DNA, the CDR3 is TGTGCCAGCAGCGCGGACAGGGGAACCGGGGAGCTGTTTTTT. It specifies CASSADRGTGELFF.

V and J are TRBV5-5 and TRBJ2-3, with 9 positions matching TRBD2. Germline CDR1 SGHKS, CDR2 YYEKEE (reference sequence). The CDR3 is 16 amino acids. V lost 4 bases to trimming and J lost 5 bases; unmatched junction nucleotides: 11. CDR3 sequence: CASSPGAGGGEDTQYF. Here the CDR3 DNA reads TGTGCCAGCAGCCCGGGAGCGGGAGGTGGGGAAGATACGCAGTATTTT.

The rearrangement joins TRBV5-5 to TRBJ2-7; 12 bases line up with TRBD2. With V trimmed by 4 bases and J by 1 base, 6 bases remained unmatched. Germline CDR1 SGHKS, CDR2 YYEKEE (reference sequence). The CDR3 runs 16 residues. The CDR3 is CASSRGLAGGSYEQYF. The CDR3 region has the DNA TGTGCCAGCAGCCGAGGGCTAGCGGGAGGGTCCTACGAGCAGTACTTC.

Only one count was recorded for this clone. J is TRBJ2-7 and V is TRBV5-6, with a tentative D call TRBD2 (5 bases). This CDR3 has 14 residues. The germline gives CDR1 SGHDT, CDR2 YYEEEE. V was trimmed by 4 bases and J by 3 bases, leaving 14 bases between them. The CDR3 DNA is TGTGCCAGCAGCAAGAACGGGATGTACTACGAGCAGTACTTC. Translated: CASSKNGMYYEQYF.

This rearrangement joins TRBV11-3 to TRBJ2-7; 7 bases align to TRBD1. This CDR3 spans 15 amino acids. The V gene's germline CDR1 is SGHNT and CDR2 YENEEA. J lost 0 bases, V lost 6 bases, and 8 bases had no gene match. CDR3 loop: CASRRPGTVSYEQYF. The CDR3 DNA follows: TGTGCCAGCAGAAGACCCGGGACAGTCTCCTACGAGCAGTACTTC.

This chain links TRBV7-6 with TRBJ2-3; D may be TRBD2 (6 bases). Per the germline V gene, CDR1 is SGHVS and CDR2 is FNYEAQ. This CDR3 is 14 amino acids long. V lost 4 bases, J lost 5 bases, and 13 bases lay in between. Here the CDR3 DNA reads TGTGCCAGCAGCTCTTGGCGAGCGGGAGATACGCAGTATTTT. Its protein is CASSSWRAGDTQYF.

The chain is built from TRBV20-1 and TRBJ2-7; D not resolved. Germline loops: CDR1 DFQATT, CDR2 SNEGSKA (reference sequence). The V and J ends lost 1 base and 2 bases respectively, with 3 bases between them. The CDR3 runs 11 residues. In DNA, the CDR3 is TGCAGTGCTAGAGGCACCTACGAGCAGTACTTC. Its translation is CSARGTYEQYF.

The chain links TRBV7-2 to TRBJ1-2; D unclear. Trimming took off 1 base at V and 6 bases at J, with 12 bases between the two ends. Germline CDR1 SGHTA, CDR2 FQGNSA. This CDR3 region has 14 residues. The CDR3 protein is CASSLVIEGNGYTF. The DNA of the CDR3 is TGTGCCAGCAGCTTAGTAATTGAGGGAAATGGCTACACCTTC.